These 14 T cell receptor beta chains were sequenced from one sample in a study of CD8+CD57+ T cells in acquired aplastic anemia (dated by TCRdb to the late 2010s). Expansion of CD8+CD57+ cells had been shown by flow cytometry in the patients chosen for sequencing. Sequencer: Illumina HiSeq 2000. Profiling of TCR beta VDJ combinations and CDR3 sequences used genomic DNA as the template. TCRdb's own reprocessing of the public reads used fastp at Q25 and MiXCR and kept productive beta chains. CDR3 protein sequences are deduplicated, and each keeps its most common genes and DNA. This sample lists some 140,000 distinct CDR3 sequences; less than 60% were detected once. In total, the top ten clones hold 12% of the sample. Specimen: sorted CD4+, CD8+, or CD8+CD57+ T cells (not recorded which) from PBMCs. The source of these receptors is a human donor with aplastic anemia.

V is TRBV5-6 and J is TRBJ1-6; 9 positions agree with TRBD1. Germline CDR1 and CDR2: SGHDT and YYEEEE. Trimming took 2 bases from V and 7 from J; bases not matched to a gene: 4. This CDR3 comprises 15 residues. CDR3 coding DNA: TGTGCCAGCAGCTTTTGGGACAGGGTCAATTCACCCCTCCACTTT. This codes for CASSFWDRVNSPLHF.

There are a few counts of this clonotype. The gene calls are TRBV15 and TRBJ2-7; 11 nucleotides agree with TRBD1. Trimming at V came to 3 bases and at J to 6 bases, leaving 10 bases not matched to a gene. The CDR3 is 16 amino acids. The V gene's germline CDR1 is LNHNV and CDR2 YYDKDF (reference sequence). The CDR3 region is CATSRARGTGGAEQYF. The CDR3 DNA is TGTGCCACCAGCAGGGCGCGGGGGACAGGGGGTGCCGAGCAGTACTTC.

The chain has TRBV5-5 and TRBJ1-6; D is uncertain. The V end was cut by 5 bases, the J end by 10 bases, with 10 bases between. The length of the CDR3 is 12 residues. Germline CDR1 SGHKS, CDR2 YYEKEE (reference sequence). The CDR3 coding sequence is TGTGCCAGCAGAGAAGGTACCTCACCCCTCCACTTT. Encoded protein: CASREGTSPLHF.

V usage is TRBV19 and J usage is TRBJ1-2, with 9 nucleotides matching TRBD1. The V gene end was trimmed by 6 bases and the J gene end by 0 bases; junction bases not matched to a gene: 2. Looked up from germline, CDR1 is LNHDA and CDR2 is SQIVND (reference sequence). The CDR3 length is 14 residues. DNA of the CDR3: TGTGCCAGTAGAACAGGGGGCACTAACTATGGCTACACCTTC. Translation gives CASRTGGTNYGYTF.

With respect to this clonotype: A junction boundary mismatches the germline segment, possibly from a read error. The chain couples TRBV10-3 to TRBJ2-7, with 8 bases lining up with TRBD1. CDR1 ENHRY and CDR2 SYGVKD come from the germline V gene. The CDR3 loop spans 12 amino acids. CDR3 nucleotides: TGTGCCATCAGTGAGTCCGAGGACAGGGAGCTCTTC. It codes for CAISESEDRELF.

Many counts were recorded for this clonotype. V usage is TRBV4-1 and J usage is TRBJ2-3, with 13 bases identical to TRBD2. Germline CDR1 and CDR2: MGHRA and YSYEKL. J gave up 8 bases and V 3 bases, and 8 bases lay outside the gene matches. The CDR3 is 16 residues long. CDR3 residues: CASSQGLAGPDGTQYF. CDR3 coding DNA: TGCGCCAGCAGCCAGGGACTAGCGGGGCCCGACGGTACGCAGTATTTT.

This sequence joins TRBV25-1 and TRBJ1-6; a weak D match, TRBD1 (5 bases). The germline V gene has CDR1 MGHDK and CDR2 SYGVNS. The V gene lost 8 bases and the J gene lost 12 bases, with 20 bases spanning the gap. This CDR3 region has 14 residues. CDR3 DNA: TGTGCCAGCGGATCCGGGACGGATCACTTACCCCTCCACTTT. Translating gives CASGSGTDHLPLHF.

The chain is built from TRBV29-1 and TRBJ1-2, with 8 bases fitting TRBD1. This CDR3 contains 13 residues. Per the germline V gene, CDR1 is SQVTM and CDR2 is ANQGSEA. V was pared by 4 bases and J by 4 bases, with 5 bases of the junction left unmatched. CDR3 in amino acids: CSVAGQGGYGYTF. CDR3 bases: TGCAGCGTTGCCGGACAGGGAGGCTATGGCTACACCTTC.

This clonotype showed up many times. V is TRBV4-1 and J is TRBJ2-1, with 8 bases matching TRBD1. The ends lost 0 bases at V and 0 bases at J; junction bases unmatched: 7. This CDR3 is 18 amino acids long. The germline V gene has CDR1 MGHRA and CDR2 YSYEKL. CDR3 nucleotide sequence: TGCGCCAGCAGCCAAGATCTCAGGGGGCCCGGCTCCTACAATGAGCAGTTCTTC. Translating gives CASSQDLRGPGSYNEQFF.

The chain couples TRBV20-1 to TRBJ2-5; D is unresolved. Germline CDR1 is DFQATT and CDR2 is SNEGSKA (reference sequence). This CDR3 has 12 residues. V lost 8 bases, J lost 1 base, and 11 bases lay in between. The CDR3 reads CSPSAFQETQYF. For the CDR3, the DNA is TGCAGTCCCTCGGCGTTCCAAGAGACCCAGTACTTC.

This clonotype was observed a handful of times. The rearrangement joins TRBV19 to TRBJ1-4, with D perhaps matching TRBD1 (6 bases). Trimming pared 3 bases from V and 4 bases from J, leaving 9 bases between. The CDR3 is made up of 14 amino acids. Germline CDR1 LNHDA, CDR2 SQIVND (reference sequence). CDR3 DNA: TGTGCCAGTAGTATCGGGACAAATAATGAAAAACTGTTTTTT. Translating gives CASSIGTNNEKLFF.

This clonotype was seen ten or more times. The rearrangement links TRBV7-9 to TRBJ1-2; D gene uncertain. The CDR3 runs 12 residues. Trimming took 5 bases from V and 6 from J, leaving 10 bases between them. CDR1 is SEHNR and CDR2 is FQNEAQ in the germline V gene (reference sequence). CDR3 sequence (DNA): TGTGCCAGCAGCCCCTACAGTAATGGCTACACCTTC. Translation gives CASSPYSNGYTF. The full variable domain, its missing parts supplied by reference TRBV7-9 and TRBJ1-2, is DTGVSQNPRHKITKRGQNVTFRCDPISEHNRLYWYRQTLGQGPEFLTYFQNEAQLEKSRLLSDRFSAERPKGSFSTLEIQRTEQGDSAMYLCASSPYSNGYTFGSGTRLTVV.

CDR3 sequence reads: CASRPPTLAGGDTQYF. The CDR3, as DNA: TGTGCCAGCAGACCCCCAACATTAGCGGGAGGGGATACGCAGTATTTT. The rearrangement links TRBV9 to TRBJ2-3; 11 positions agree with TRBD2. In germline, CDR1 is SGDLS, CDR2 YYNGEE. This CDR3 has 16 amino acids. The ends lost 5 bases at V and 6 bases at J; junction bases unmatched: 11.

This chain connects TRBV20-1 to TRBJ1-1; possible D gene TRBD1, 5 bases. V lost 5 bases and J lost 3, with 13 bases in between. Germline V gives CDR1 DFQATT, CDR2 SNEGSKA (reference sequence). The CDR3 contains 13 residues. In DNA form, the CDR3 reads TGCAGTGCTGTGAGGGGATTGGACACTGAAGCTTTCTTT. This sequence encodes CSAVRGLDTEAFF.